A single sample is the source of the 27 T cell receptor beta chains below, sequenced in a study of blood T cell repertoires in COVID-19. Produced via immunoSEQ multiplex PCR; TCRdb's table is partial and in-frame only. The sample has 70,000 to 80,000 clones; approximately 89% are singletons. Sequencing used peripheral blood. The receptors shown here come from a woman aged 60 to 75 with active COVID-19.

This rearrangement joins TRBV6-2 or TRBV6-3 to TRBJ1-5; 9 nucleotides line up with TRBD1. The germline CDR1 and CDR2 sequences are MNHEY and SVGEGT. The trim removed 6 bases at V and 5 bases at J, leaving 11 bases unmatched. This CDR3 spans 16 amino acids. The DNA for the CDR3 is TGTGCCAGCAGCCCTTCTGCGGACAGGGGAGATCAGCCCCAGCATTTT. The encoded protein is CASSPSADRGDQPQHF.

This chain connects TRBV6-1 to TRBJ1-5; D not resolved. V was shortened by 2 bases and J by 1 base, with 12 bases between the two germline ends. The CDR3 has 16 amino acids. Germline CDR1 MNHNS, CDR2 SASEGT. The CDR3 coding sequence is TGTGCCAGCAGTGAATGGTCTTGGAGGAGCAATCAGCCCCAGCATTTT. This translates into CASSEWSWRSNQPQHF.

The chain uses TRBV12-3 or TRBV12-4 and TRBJ2-1, with TRBD2 identical over 9 bases. Trimming removed 6 bases from V and 3 bases from J; junction bases left unmatched: 0. This CDR3 has 13 residues. The CDR3 here is CASRTSGYNEQFF. CDR3 DNA: TGTGCCAGCAGGACTAGCGGCTACAATGAGCAGTTCTTC.

This chain links TRBV11-3 with TRBJ2-3; D is possibly TRBD1 (6 bases). Germline V gene lookup returns CDR1 SGHNT and CDR2 YENEEA. V was cut by 5 bases and J by 5 bases, with 14 bases left in between. CDR3 size: 14 residues. The CDR3 sequence: CASSPGTPKDTQYF. The CDR3 DNA follows: TGTGCCAGCAGCCCCGGGACACCCAAAGATACGCAGTATTTT.

The chain is built from TRBV18 and TRBJ2-7, with 7 positions matching TRBD2. The CDR3 spans 16 residues. CDR1 is KGHSH, CDR2 LQKENI, per germline. Trimming took 2 bases from V and 4 from J; bases not matched to a gene: 11. CDR3 in amino acids: CASSPIRSGATYEQYF. The CDR3 nucleotides are TGTGCCAGCTCACCAATCAGAAGCGGGGCCACGTACGAGCAGTACTTC.

This sequence joins TRBV19 and TRBJ2-2, with 9 bases lining up with TRBD1. The V and J ends lost 5 bases and 0 bases, in that order; junction bases with no gene match: 4. Germline-derived CDR1 and CDR2 are LNHDA and SQIVND (reference sequence). CDR3 length: 16 amino acids. CDR3 bases: TGTGCCAGTAGTGAAGGGACAGGGTCGAACACCGGGGAGCTGTTTTTT. Amino acids: CASSEGTGSNTGELFF.

CDR3 nucleotides: TGTGCCAGTAGTATAGCCCTCACGGCGGCCGACGAGCAGTTCTTC. This gives the protein CASSIALTAADEQFF. The rearrangement uses TRBV19 and TRBJ2-1; no firm D call. The V end was cut by 1 base, the J end by 10 bases, with 17 bases between. Looked up from germline, CDR1 is LNHDA and CDR2 is SQIVND (reference sequence). This CDR3 is 15 amino acids long.

The chain carries TRBV29-1 and TRBJ2-1, with a weak D call TRBD1 (6 bases). This CDR3 is 15 amino acids long. Trimming shortened V by 6 bases and J by 6 bases, and 21 bases separated the two germline ends. Germline V CDR1 and CDR2: SQVTM, ANQGSEA. In DNA form, the CDR3 reads TGCAGCGTACAACTAACAGGGAAGCCCAGCAATGAGCAGTTCTTC. It translates to CSVQLTGKPSNEQFF.

CDR3 sequence: CATRGTSTDTQYF. Here the CDR3 DNA reads TGTGCCACCAGAGGGACTAGCACAGATACGCAGTATTTT. This chain connects TRBV24-1 to TRBJ2-3; a weak D match, TRBD2 (6 bases). Per the germline V gene, CDR1 is KGHDR and CDR2 is SFDVKD. The CDR3 has 13 amino acids. V was trimmed by 7 bases and J by 0 bases, leaving 7 bases between them.

The J gene is TRBJ1-1, the V gene TRBV10-3; no reliable D call. Trimming took 2 bases from V and 3 from J, leaving 13 bases between them. Germline V gene sequence: CDR1 ENHRY, CDR2 SYGVKD. The CDR3 is made up of 15 amino acids. The CDR3 coding sequence is TGTGCCATCAGTGAGAACCACTGGGAGTACACTGAAGCTTTCTTT. Translating gives CAISENHWEYTEAFF.

V usage is TRBV5-6 and J usage is TRBJ2-2; D not certain. The germline gives CDR1 SGHDT, CDR2 YYEEEE. The CDR3 is made up of 14 amino acids. Trimming cost V 2 bases and J 5 bases, with 10 bases left between them. The CDR3 DNA reads TGTGCCAGCAGCTTAACTGCGAGGACCGGGGAGCTGTTTTTT. This codes for CASSLTARTGELFF.

The chain employs TRBV19 and TRBJ2-5; 9 bases align to TRBD2. The CDR3 is 14 amino acids. The J segment lost 4 bases and the V segment lost 8 bases, leaving 8 bases of the junction unmatched. CDR1 is LNHDA and CDR2 is SQIVND in the germline V gene (reference sequence). This chain's CDR3 is CASSLAGVPETQYF. The CDR3 DNA sequence: TGTGCCAGTTCCTTAGCGGGAGTCCCAGAGACCCAGTACTTC.

The chain is built from TRBV11-2 and TRBJ2-7, with D tentatively TRBD1 (5 bases). The ends were cut back, 3 bases at V and 3 bases at J, with 15 bases in the middle. This CDR3 has 15 residues. Germline V lookup: CDR1 SGHAT, CDR2 FQNNGV. The CDR3 nucleotides read TGTGCCAGCAGCTTTCGGACAACCTCGGACTACGAGCAGTACTTC. It codes for CASSFRTTSDYEQYF.

V usage is TRBV18 and J usage is TRBJ1-6; 7 bases match TRBD1. V shed 4 bases and J 12 bases; nucleotides not matched to a gene: 6. Germline CDR1 is KGHSH and CDR2 is LQKENI. The CDR3 totals 13 residues. The CDR3 bases are TGTGCCAGCTCACAACAGGGGTACGAACCCCTCCACTTT. Translating gives CASSQQGYEPLHF.

The chain carries TRBV6-1 and TRBJ2-1, with D maybe TRBD2 (5 bases). Looked up from germline, CDR1 is MNHNS and CDR2 is SASEGT. CDR3 length: 15 residues. V lost 2 bases and J lost 7, with 15 bases in between. The CDR3 coding sequence is TGTGCCAGCAGTGAATCTCCGGGAACGATAAATGAGCAGTTCTTC. Amino acids: CASSESPGTINEQFF.

The chain uses TRBV5-6 and TRBJ1-1, with D perhaps TRBD1 (5 bases). Trimming shortened V by 9 bases and J by 4 bases, and 16 bases separated the two germline ends. The CDR3 extends over 13 amino acids. In germline, CDR1 is SGHDT, CDR2 YYEEEE. The CDR3 sequence is CAMQSQGLTEAFF. In nucleotides, the CDR3 is TGTGCCATGCAATCGCAGGGCCTCACTGAAGCTTTCTTT. Combining the CDR3 with reference TRBV5-6 and TRBJ1-1 gives the whole variable domain DAGVTQSPTHLIKTRGQQVTLRCSPKSGHDTVSWYQQALGQGPQFIFQYYEEEERQRGNFPDRFSGHQFPNYSSELNVNALLLGDSALYLCAMQSQGLTEAFFGQGTRLTVV.

This chain uses TRBV5-8 with TRBJ1-4, with D tentatively TRBD1 (5 bases). V was clipped by 7 bases and J by 5 bases, with 18 bases between them. The CDR3 contains 15 residues. Germline assignment: CDR1 SGHTS and CDR2 YDEGEE. The CDR3: CASFGGLRKNEKLFF. The CDR3 coding sequence is TGTGCCAGCTTTGGGGGACTGCGGAAAAATGAAAAACTGTTTTTT.

The rearrangement uses TRBV5-1 and TRBJ1-1; D is unclear. Germline V gene sequence: CDR1 SGHRS, CDR2 YFSETQ. The V end was cut by 0 bases, the J end by 0 bases, with 6 bases between. This CDR3 spans 14 amino acids. The chain's CDR3 is CASSLDNMNTEAFF. Written as DNA, the CDR3 is TGCGCCAGCAGCTTGGACAATATGAACACTGAAGCTTTCTTT. The whole variable domain, filled in from reference TRBV5-1 and TRBJ1-1, reads KAGVTQTPRYLIKTRGQQVTLSCSPISGHRSVSWYQQTPGQGLQFLFEYFSETQRNKGNFPGRFSGRQFSNSRSEMNVSTLELGDSALYLCASSLDNMNTEAFFGQGTRLTVV.

V is TRBV19 and J is TRBJ2-7, with TRBD1 matching over 9 bases. The germline CDR1 and CDR2 sequences are LNHDA and SQIVND (reference sequence). The CDR3 covers 14 residues. V trimming: 7 bases; J trimming: 2 bases; junction bases outside the gene matches: 6. The CDR3 here is CASTAGQGAYEQYF. The CDR3 coding sequence is TGTGCCAGTACCGCGGGACAGGGAGCCTACGAGCAGTACTTC. Drawing the rest from reference TRBV19 and TRBJ2-7, the complete variable domain is DGGITQSPKYLFRKEGQNVTLSCEQNLNHDAMYWYRQDPGQGLRLIYYSQIVNDFQKGDIAEGYSVSREKKESFPLTVTSAQKNPTAFYLCASTAGQGAYEQYFGPGTRLTVT.

The chain couples TRBV11-2 to TRBJ1-2; D possibly corresponds to TRBD1 (5 bases). Between the trimmed V and J ends, which lost 4 bases and 3 bases, there was a span of 12 bases. Germline-derived CDR1 and CDR2 are SGHAT and FQNNGV. This CDR3 has 14 amino acids. CDR3 loop: CASSSGRAHYGYTF. The CDR3 DNA reads as TGTGCCAGCAGCTCAGGCAGGGCTCACTATGGCTACACCTTC.

The chain carries TRBV9 and TRBJ1-3, with a tentative D call TRBD1 (5 bases). With 3 bases removed from V and 2 bases from J, the gap between germline ends came to 9 bases. The CDR3 spans 14 residues. CDR1 is SGDLS and CDR2 is YYNGEE in the germline V gene. Here the CDR3 DNA reads TGTGCCAGCAGCGGGACGGGGGCTGGAAACACCATATATTTT. It specifies CASSGTGAGNTIYF.

A single count supports this clone. This chain links TRBV29-1 with TRBJ2-3, with D maybe TRBD1 (6 bases). The V end lost 5 bases, the J end lost 2 bases, and 14 bases lay between the germline ends. CDR3 length: 14 amino acids. Germline V gene sequence: CDR1 SQVTM, CDR2 ANQGSEA. CDR3: CSVSRGSNTDTQYF. The CDR3 coding sequence is TGCAGCGTTTCCAGGGGTTCAAACACAGATACGCAGTATTTT.

This sequence joins TRBV5-4 and TRBJ2-3, with 10 positions matching TRBD2. V lost 5 bases, J lost 0 bases, and 0 bases stayed unmatched. This CDR3 has 14 amino acids. CDR1 and CDR2 from the germline V gene are SGHNT and YYREEE (reference sequence). CDR3 in amino acids: CASSSGRSTDTQYF. The CDR3 DNA reads as TGTGCCAGCAGTAGCGGGAGGAGCACAGATACGCAGTATTTT.

The rearrangement joins TRBV27 to TRBJ2-3, with TRBD2 matching 8 bases. Germline CDR1 MNHEY, CDR2 SMNVEV (reference sequence). The CDR3 runs to 15 residues. V shed 7 bases, J shed 0 bases, and the junction held 6 bases outside the gene matches. CDR3 loop: CASNEREPSTDTQYF. The DNA for the CDR3 is TGTGCCAGCAACGAGCGGGAGCCTAGCACAGATACGCAGTATTTT.

The chain combines TRBV7-9 with TRBJ1-2; D possibly corresponds to TRBD1 (5 bases). Germline V CDR1 and CDR2: SEHNR, FQNEAQ (reference sequence). V shed 1 base and J shed 4 bases, with 13 bases lying between them. The CDR3 totals 15 residues. DNA of the CDR3: TGTGCCAGCAGCTTAGGTGGCAGGGAGGGCTATGGCTACACCTTC. It encodes CASSLGGREGYGYTF.

The chain has TRBV28 and TRBJ1-6; D might be TRBD1 (5 bases). The CDR3 runs 17 residues. V lost 2 bases to trimming and J lost 2 bases, with 13 bases between them. From germline, CDR1 is MDHEN and CDR2 SYDVKM. The CDR3 bases are TGTGCCAGCAGTTTAGGCGGGGAGGGGCCCTATAATTCACCCCTCCACTTT. Protein product: CASSLGGEGPYNSPLHF.

The chain is built from TRBV5-6 and TRBJ2-7, with TRBD2 matching over 9 bases. After removal of 4 bases from V and 0 bases from J, the junction contained 8 bases not matched to a gene. The CDR3 covers 16 residues. Germline values: CDR1 SGHDT, CDR2 YYEEEE. For the CDR3, the DNA is TGTGCCAGCAGCCCCGCGGGTAGCGGGGGCTCCTACGAGCAGTACTTC. This codes for CASSPAGSGGSYEQYF.